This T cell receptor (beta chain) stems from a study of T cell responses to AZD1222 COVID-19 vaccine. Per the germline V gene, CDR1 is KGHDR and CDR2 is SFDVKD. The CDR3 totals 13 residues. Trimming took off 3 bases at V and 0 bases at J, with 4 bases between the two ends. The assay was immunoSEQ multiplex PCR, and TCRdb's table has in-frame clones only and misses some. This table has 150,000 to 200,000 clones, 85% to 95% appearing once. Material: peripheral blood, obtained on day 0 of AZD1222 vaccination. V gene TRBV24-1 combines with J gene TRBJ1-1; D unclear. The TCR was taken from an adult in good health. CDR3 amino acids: CATSDGLNTEAFF. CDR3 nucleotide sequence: TGTGCCACCAGTGATGGTCTGAACACTGAAGCTTTCTTT.